A selection of T cell receptor beta chains follows, all from one sample in a study of CD4+ T cells in melanoma. The protocol was immunoSEQ multiplex PCR, while the TCRdb copy is restricted to in-frame clones and leaves out a portion. The data hold fewer than 150,000 clones, with 80% to 95% observed a single time. These receptors were taken from a human donor with melanoma. The CDR3 runs from the conserved cysteine through the conserved F or W. A D gene is named only where the DNA matches it firmly. Size is omitted from some rows. Given values are once, few, many or a class for expanded clones.

v_call	d_call	clone_size	j_call	cdr3_nt	cdr3_aa
TRBV7-9	-	-	TRBJ1-4	TGTGCCAGCAGCTTAGCGGCGGGCGTAGCCATCCTGTTTTTT	CASSLAAGVAILFF
TRBV5-6	-	-	TRBJ2-7	TGTGCCAGCAGCTCGACAGCCTCCTACGAGCAGTACTTC	CASSSTASYEQYF
TRBV6-5	TRBD2	-	TRBJ2-7	TGTGCCAGCAGCACGGGGGGGTACGAGCAGTACTTC	CASSTGGYEQYF
TRBV5-1	-	once	TRBJ1-1	TGCGCCAGCAGTAGGACAGTTGGCAACACTGAAGCTTTCTTT	CASSRTVGNTEAFF
TRBV27	-	-	TRBJ2-1	TGTGCCAGCAGCAATGTGGGTGGCGCGAATGAGCAGTTCTTC	CASSNVGGANEQFF
TRBV5-6	-	-	TRBJ1-3	TGTGCCAGCAGCGGGCTGGGAAGCTCTGGAAACACCATATATTTT	CASSGLGSSGNTIYF
TRBV10-2	TRBD1	-	TRBJ1-5	TGCGCCAGCACATCCGGGACAGGGGACAATCAGCCCCAGCATTTT	CASTSGTGDNQPQHF
TRBV30	TRBD1	-	TRBJ2-2	TGTGCCTGGAGTCTATGGAGGTCAGGGGGACGGACCGGGGAGCTGTTTTTT	CAWSLWRSGGRTGELFF
TRBV5-1	-	-	TRBJ1-1	TGCGCCAGCAGGGAGGTCGGGTCCGCTGAAGCTTTCTTT	CASREVGSAEAFF
TRBV5-6	-	-	TRBJ1-6	TGTGCCAGCGAAATCTCCGGGGAATCACCCCTCCACTTT	CASEISGESPLHF